This T cell receptor beta chain derives from a study of blood T cell repertoires in COVID-19. Deletions cut 2 bases from V and 7 bases from J, with 12 bases between. The CDR3 contains 13 residues. Germline values: CDR1 MNHEY, CDR2 SVGEGT. This clone was observed a handful of times. Within the 2 weeks before study entry, each person in the exposed group met a COVID-19 case. Per the study methods: Counts of nucleated cells, estimated from reference gene primer amplification, were obtained. TCRdb's table, derived via immunoSEQ multiplex PCR, lists solely in-frame clones and lacks some. V, J and clone size reflect that table, while D and trimming were determined from the DNA. The top ten hold about 1.5% of the sample, which has hundreds of thousands of clones, about 88% seen once.

This chain uses TRBV6-2 or TRBV6-3 with TRBJ2-7, with D possibly TRBD2 on 5 matching bases. Sequencing was performed on PBMCs or T cells enriched from blood (not recorded which). This clonotype was sampled from a woman under 30 who had been exposed to COVID-19. The DNA of the CDR3 is TGTGCCAGCAGTTACAGCGAGGACTGGGAGCAGTACTTC. Amino acids: CASSYSEDWEQYF.